Presented here are 15 T cell receptor beta chains from one specimen sequenced in a study of cytomegalovirus exposure and HLA in healthy donors. PCR primers comprised 60 Vbeta and 13 Jbeta primers. This table comes from immunoSEQ multiplex PCR, and its TCRdb copy is limited to in-frame clones, with some not included. In the table there are 150,000 to 200,000 clones, approximately 78% of which are singletons. The sequenced sample consisted of PBMCs. The receptor set was obtained from a girl aged 2 to 10 in good health and CMV-seropositive.

This chain uses TRBV6-4 with TRBJ2-7, with 7 bases lining up with TRBD2. This CDR3 spans 18 amino acids. Germline V gene data show CDR1 as MRHNA and CDR2 as SNTAGT. J gave up 3 bases and V 6 bases, and 20 bases lay outside the gene matches. For the CDR3, the DNA is TGTGCCAGCAGAACCCCAAGAAGCGGTGACCCGGGGGGCTACGAGCAGTACTTC. This encodes CASRTPRSGDPGGYEQYF.

This chain connects TRBV9 to TRBJ2-2, with 7 bases aligning to TRBD2. Germline CDR1 reads SGDLS; CDR2 reads YYNGEE. The CDR3 consists of 15 residues. The V gene end was trimmed by 3 bases and the J gene end by 4 bases; junction bases not matched to a gene: 6. The CDR3 DNA is TGTGCCAGCAGCGAGAGGGAGGGTAGCACCGGGGAGCTGTTTTTT. This gives the protein CASSEREGSTGELFF.

The chain joins TRBV18 to TRBJ2-6; no reliable D call. The CDR3 is made up of 16 amino acids. V was clipped by 3 bases and J by 0 bases, with 9 bases between them. In germline, CDR1 is KGHSH, CDR2 LQKENI. This CDR3 reads CASSPRMDSGANVLTF. DNA for the CDR3: TGTGCCAGCTCACCGAGGATGGACTCTGGGGCCAACGTCCTGACTTTC. The whole variable domain, remainder taken from reference TRBV18 and TRBJ2-6, is NAGVMQNPRHLVRRRGQEARLRCSPMKGHSHVYWYRQLPEEGLKFMVYLQKENIIDESGMPKERFSAEFPKEGPSILRIQQVVRGDSAAYFCASSPRMDSGANVLTFGAGSRLTVL.

The genes are TRBV7-8 and TRBJ2-7; weak D call: TRBD2 (6 bases). The CDR3 has 15 amino acids. Germline V lookup: CDR1 SGHVS, CDR2 FQNEAQ. The V end lost 1 base, the J end lost 3 bases, and 13 bases lay between the germline ends. The CDR3 sequence is CASSLVAGTHYEQYF. DNA of the CDR3: TGTGCCAGCAGCTTAGTGGCTGGGACTCACTACGAGCAGTACTTC.

This clone appeared a single time. The chain links TRBV27 to TRBJ2-1, with D hard to call. This CDR3 region has 14 residues. Trimming stripped 3 bases from V and 6 bases from J, with 12 bases between. The germline gives CDR1 MNHEY, CDR2 SMNVEV (reference sequence). CDR3 nucleotide sequence: TGTGCCAGCAGTTTGGGCACAAGTGGCAATGAGCAGTTCTTC. Translating it yields CASSLGTSGNEQFF.

The genes are TRBV18 and TRBJ2-7; the match to TRBD1 covers 8 bases. CDR3 size: 16 residues. V trimming: 2 bases; J trimming: 4 bases; junction bases outside the gene matches: 10. CDR1 is KGHSH and CDR2 is LQKENI in the germline V gene. CDR3 DNA: TGTGCCAGCTCACCAGACTGGACAGGGAATCTTTACGAGCAGTACTTC. This gives the protein CASSPDWTGNLYEQYF. The full variable domain, in which reference TRBV18 and TRBJ2-7 provide the parts outside the CDR3, is NAGVMQNPRHLVRRRGQEARLRCSPMKGHSHVYWYRQLPEEGLKFMVYLQKENIIDESGMPKERFSAEFPKEGPSILRIQQVVRGDSAAYFCASSPDWTGNLYEQYFGPGTRLTVT.

The chain joins TRBV2 to TRBJ1-3; 9 bases agree with TRBD1. CDR3 length equals 16 residues. The V segment lost 3 bases and the J segment 3 bases; nucleotides outside the gene matches: 6. Germline lookup yields CDR1 SNHLY and CDR2 FYNNEI. CDR3: CASSEAQGASGNTIYF. The DNA for the CDR3 is TGTGCCAGCAGTGAGGCACAGGGGGCGAGTGGAAACACCATATATTTT.

The chain recombines TRBV4-1 with TRBJ2-1, with TRBD1 matching over 9 bases. V shed 4 bases, J shed 9 bases, and the junction held 13 bases outside the gene matches. The germline V gene encodes CDR1 MGHRA and CDR2 YSYEKL. This CDR3 comprises 16 residues. The CDR3 here is CASSPGRQGVGGEQFF. CDR3 nucleotides: TGCGCCAGCAGCCCGGGCCGACAGGGGGTAGGGGGTGAGCAGTTCTTC.

V is TRBV25-1 and J is TRBJ2-2; 7 nucleotides line up with TRBD1. Germline V gene sequence: CDR1 MGHDK, CDR2 SYGVNS. The CDR3 totals 15 residues. V lost 6 bases and J lost 1; bases outside the gene matches: 5. The CDR3 protein is CASRPDRRNTGELFF. The CDR3, as DNA: TGTGCCAGCAGACCGGACAGGCGGAACACCGGGGAGCTGTTTTTT.

The J gene is TRBJ1-1, the V gene TRBV2; 9 bases align to TRBD1. The length of the CDR3 is 14 residues. Germline CDR1 reads SNHLY; CDR2 reads FYNNEI. Trimming cost V 6 bases and J 4 bases; bases outside gene matches: 6. DNA for the CDR3: TGTGCCAGCAGAACGACAGGGGGGGGCACTGAAGCTTTCTTT. This encodes CASRTTGGGTEAFF.

The CDR3: CASSQDGDSWNTEAFF. The CDR3 coding sequence is TGCGCCAGCAGCCAAGATGGGGACTCCTGGAACACTGAAGCTTTCTTT. The genes are TRBV4-1 and TRBJ1-1, with a weak D call TRBD1 (5 bases). V was cut by 0 bases and J by 1 base, with 12 bases left in between. Per the germline V gene, CDR1 is MGHRA and CDR2 is YSYEKL. This CDR3 spans 16 amino acids.

The rearrangement joins TRBV5-1 to TRBJ2-2; maybe TRBD1 (6 bases). This CDR3 has 14 amino acids. The ends were cut back, 2 bases at V and 6 bases at J, with 11 bases in the middle. Germline CDR1 SGHRS, CDR2 YFSETQ. CDR3 coding DNA: TGCGCCAGCAGCTTTGAGGGGGTCCCCGGGGAGCTGTTTTTT. Protein: CASSFEGVPGELFF.

This clone was observed a single time. V gene TRBV20-1 combines with J gene TRBJ1-5; no reliable D call. The CDR3 is made up of 11 amino acids. V gave up 6 bases and J gave up 6 bases, with 9 bases separating them. Germline V gene lookup returns CDR1 DFQATT and CDR2 SNEGSKA (reference sequence). The CDR3 loop reads CSAVNRQPQHF. The CDR3 region has the DNA TGCAGTGCCGTTAATCGTCAGCCCCAGCATTTT.

The genes are TRBV5-1 and TRBJ1-1, with unresolved D. This CDR3 is built from 14 residues. The germline V gene encodes CDR1 SGHRS and CDR2 YFSETQ. V lost 5 bases and J lost 5, with 16 bases in between. The CDR3 reads CASRPEGWRTEAFF. The CDR3 DNA follows: TGCGCCAGCAGGCCCGAGGGATGGAGGACTGAAGCTTTCTTT.

This sequence joins TRBV19 and TRBJ1-5, with 7 bases matching TRBD1. Looked up from germline, CDR1 is LNHDA and CDR2 is SQIVND (reference sequence). The CDR3 covers 13 residues. V lost 8 bases to trimming and J lost 3 bases; unmatched junction nucleotides: 4. CDR3 region: CASLGGFNQPQHF. CDR3 in DNA: TGTGCCAGTTTAGGGGGCTTCAATCAGCCCCAGCATTTT.